This T cell receptor beta chain is drawn from a study of blood T cell repertoires in COVID-19. Across the whole study: Samples taken during acute and convalescent COVID-19 were collected in the United States, Italy and Spain.

Authors' data handling: Reference gene primer amplification gave nucleated cell count estimates. Using immunoSEQ multiplex PCR, the repertoire was profiled, and TCRdb retains in-frame clones only, with some absent. V, J and clone size derive from that table, while D and trimming were established from the DNA sequence. The repertoire consists of 250,000 to 350,000 clones, with around 90% occurring once and the leading ten covering around 6%. This clone was counted a single time. This CDR3 contains 13 residues. V dropped 1 base and J dropped 11; count of bases not matched to a gene: 5. Germline V CDR1 and CDR2: SGHTA, FQGNSA.

The receptor comes from a man in his late teens or twenties who had recovered from COVID-19. The specimen was peripheral blood. The chain couples TRBV7-2 to TRBJ1-1, with 9 bases matching TRBD1. In DNA form, the CDR3 reads TGTGCCAGCAGCTTAGGGACAGGGGATTTGGCTTTCTTT. Translated, it gives CASSLGTGDLAFF.